The rows below give T cell receptor beta chains drawn from one sample of a study of blood T cell repertoires in COVID-19. Profiled with immunoSEQ multiplex PCR; TCRdb holds only in-frame clones, not every one. The sample carries a few hundred thousand clones, 80% to 85% recorded once. Sequenced material: PBMCs or T cells enriched from blood (not recorded which). Source of these receptors: a woman between 50 and 59 years old who had recovered from COVID-19. CDR3s include the opening cysteine and the closing phenylalanine or tryptophan. D genes are given only for firm matches. For some rows the clone size is stated as once, few or many, or as a class when expanded; others skip it.

j_call | d_call | clone_size | v_call | cdr3_aa | cdr3_nt
TRBJ1-2 | - | - | TRBV29-1 | CSVVSGYGYTF | TGCAGCGTTGTCTCCGGCTATGGCTACACCTTC
TRBJ1-2 | - | once | TRBV4-3 | CASSQDLGEKGYTF | TGCGCCAGCAGCCAAGATTTAGGGGAAAAGGGCTACACCTTC
TRBJ1-2 | TRBD1 | - | TRBV5-4 | CASSLAPGDSNYGYTF | TGTGCCAGCAGCTTGGCCCCAGGGGACAGTAACTATGGCTACACCTTC
TRBJ1-2 | - | - | TRBV2 | CASTIFRAYGYTF | TGTGCCAGCACGATCTTCAGGGCCTATGGCTACACCTTC
TRBJ2-2 | - | - | TRBV7-8 | CASSLGLGGRRANTGELFF | TGTGCCAGCAGCTTAGGTTTGGGTGGGCGGCGGGCGAACACCGGGGAGCTGTTTTTT
TRBJ1-1 | - | - | TRBV28 | CASSFPPGNTEAFF | TGTGCCAGCAGTTTCCCCCCAGGGAACACTGAAGCTTTCTTT
TRBJ2-7 | TRBD1 | - | TRBV6-2/TRBV6-3 | CASSPLRTGTGGAYEQYF | TGTGCCAGCAGCCCCCTCAGGACCGGGACAGGGGGTGCCTACGAGCAGTACTTC
TRBJ2-2 | - | - | TRBV6-2/TRBV6-3 | CASSLTRFSGELFF | TGTGCCAGCAGTCTGACTAGGTTCTCCGGGGAGCTGTTTTTT
TRBJ2-1 | - | - | TRBV13 | CASSLNFDSGSPTYNEQFF | TGTGCCAGCAGCTTAAATTTCGACTCAGGGTCCCCAACCTACAATGAGCAGTTCTTC
TRBJ1-2 | - | - | TRBV30 | CAWSEGGNYGYTF | TGTGCCTGGAGTGAGGGGGGGAACTATGGCTACACCTTC
TRBJ1-1 | TRBD1 | - | TRBV2 | CASSEQGAGTEAFF | TGTGCCAGCAGTGAACAGGGGGCAGGCACTGAAGCTTTCTTT